Listed below are T cell receptor beta chains from one sample, sequenced in a study of control samples from healthy donors and cancer patients. TCRdb's table, derived via immunoSEQ multiplex PCR, lists solely in-frame clones and lacks some. The sample includes roughly 450,000 clones, 90% of them seen just once. The sample comprised PBMCs. The receptors were sampled from a man aged 35-49 years with head and neck cancer. CDR3s include the opening cysteine and the closing phenylalanine or tryptophan. A D gene is named only where the DNA matches it firmly. Size is omitted from some rows. Given values are once, few, many or a class for expanded clones.

J: TRBJ1-1
size: NA
D: TRBD1
V: TRBV7-6
CDR3: CASSLLGGGDTEAFF
DNA: TGTGCCAGCAGCCTCTTAGGGGGCGGGGACACTGAAGCTTTCTTT

J: TRBJ1-1
size: few
D: NA
V: TRBV5-4
CDR3: CASSFPSRDTEAFF
DNA: TGTGCCAGCAGCTTCCCTTCGAGGGACACTGAAGCTTTCTTT

J: TRBJ1-4
size: once
D: NA
V: TRBV18
CDR3: CASSPGGRGEEKLFF
DNA: TGTGCCAGCTCACCAGGAGGGCGGGGAGAGGAAAAACTGTTTTTT

J: TRBJ2-4
size: NA
D: NA
V: TRBV5-6
CDR3: CASSFPSPGAKNIQYF
DNA: TGTGCCAGCAGCTTCCCCTCCCCAGGAGCCAAAAACATTCAGTACTTC

J: TRBJ2-3
size: NA
D: NA
V: TRBV10-1
CDR3: CASSPSGEADTQYF
DNA: TGCGCCAGCAGTCCCTCGGGGGAGGCAGATACGCAGTATTTT

J: TRBJ1-6
size: NA
D: NA
V: TRBV30
CDR3: CAWSPGPNSPLHF
DNA: TGTGCCTGGAGTCCGGGTCCTAATTCACCCCTCCACTTT

J: TRBJ1-2
size: NA
D: NA
V: TRBV19
CDR3: CASSNRDISNYGYTF
DNA: TGTGCCAGTAGTAACCGGGACATCAGCAACTATGGCTACACCTTC

J: TRBJ2-3
size: NA
D: NA
V: TRBV7-3
CDR3: CASSLLGGPDTQYF
DNA: TGTGCCAGCAGCTTATTGGGGGGGCCAGATACGCAGTATTTT

J: TRBJ2-1
size: NA
D: TRBD1
V: TRBV9
CDR3: CASSADRGWNTEQFF
DNA: TGTGCCAGCAGCGCTGACAGGGGCTGGAATACTGAGCAGTTCTTC

J: TRBJ2-3
size: NA
D: TRBD2
V: TRBV7-2
CDR3: CASSSRGAPSGGSTDTQYF
DNA: TGTGCCAGCAGCTCCCGCGGAGCCCCTAGCGGGGGTAGCACAGATACGCAGTATTTT

J: TRBJ1-2
size: NA
D: NA
V: TRBV15
CDR3: CATSRGSNYGYTF
DNA: TGTGCCACCAGCAGAGGTTCTAACTATGGCTACACCTTC

J: TRBJ2-2
size: NA
D: NA
V: TRBV4-1
CDR3: CASSQSGGGGELFF
DNA: TGCGCCAGCAGCCAGTCGGGGGGCGGCGGGGAGCTGTTTTTT

J: TRBJ2-3
size: NA
D: TRBD2
V: TRBV27
CDR3: CASSKTSGGADTQYF
DNA: TGTGCCAGCAGTAAGACTAGCGGGGGGGCGGATACGCAGTATTTT

J: TRBJ1-1
size: once
D: TRBD1
V: TRBV5-6
CDR3: CASSSGTGGFEAFF
DNA: TGTGCCAGCAGCTCCGGGACAGGGGGCTTCGAAGCTTTCTTT

J: TRBJ2-1
size: NA
D: TRBD1
V: TRBV19
CDR3: CASSIRQGYEQFF
DNA: TGTGCCAGTAGTATTAGACAGGGGTATGAGCAGTTCTTC

J: TRBJ1-4
size: few
D: NA
V: TRBV2
CDR3: CASSEVGEKLFF
DNA: TGTGCCAGCAGTGAAGTTGGTGAAAAACTGTTTTTT

J: TRBJ2-3
size: NA
D: NA
V: TRBV15
CDR3: CATTRGGASTDTQYF
DNA: TGTGCCACCACCAGGGGGGGAGCTAGCACAGATACGCAGTATTTT

J: TRBJ2-1
size: once
D: TRBD1
V: TRBV2
CDR3: CASRASGTGEANEQFF
DNA: TGTGCCAGCAGAGCATCCGGGACAGGGGAGGCCAATGAGCAGTTCTTC

J: TRBJ2-1
size: NA
D: NA
V: TRBV6-5
CDR3: CASRTVRGAYNEQFF
DNA: TGTGCCAGCAGAACAGTAAGGGGGGCCTACAATGAGCAGTTCTTC

J: TRBJ2-1
size: NA
D: NA
V: TRBV7-9
CDR3: CASSLGDGSYNEQFF
DNA: TGTGCCAGCAGCTTAGGGGACGGATCGTACAATGAGCAGTTCTTC

J: TRBJ1-1
size: NA
D: NA
V: TRBV18
CDR3: CASSPGIAQNTEAFF
DNA: TGTGCCAGCTCCCCAGGGATAGCTCAGAACACTGAAGCTTTCTTT

J: TRBJ2-7
size: NA
D: NA
V: TRBV6-5
CDR3: CASREGQSSYEQYF
DNA: TGTGCCAGCAGAGAGGGACAAAGCTCCTACGAGCAGTACTTC

J: TRBJ2-7
size: NA
D: TRBD1
V: TRBV5-4
CDR3: CASSRPTNRGSSYEQYF
DNA: TGTGCCAGCAGCCGCCCGACCAACAGGGGTAGCTCCTACGAGCAGTACTTC

J: TRBJ1-2
size: NA
D: TRBD1
V: TRBV18
CDR3: CASSPTGGGKGYTF
DNA: TGTGCCAGCTCACCGACAGGGGGCGGGAAAGGCTACACCTTC

J: TRBJ2-7
size: NA
D: NA
V: TRBV6-1
CDR3: CASSEAGVTYGQYF
DNA: TGTGCCAGCAGTGAAGCGGGCGTGACCTACGGGCAGTACTTC